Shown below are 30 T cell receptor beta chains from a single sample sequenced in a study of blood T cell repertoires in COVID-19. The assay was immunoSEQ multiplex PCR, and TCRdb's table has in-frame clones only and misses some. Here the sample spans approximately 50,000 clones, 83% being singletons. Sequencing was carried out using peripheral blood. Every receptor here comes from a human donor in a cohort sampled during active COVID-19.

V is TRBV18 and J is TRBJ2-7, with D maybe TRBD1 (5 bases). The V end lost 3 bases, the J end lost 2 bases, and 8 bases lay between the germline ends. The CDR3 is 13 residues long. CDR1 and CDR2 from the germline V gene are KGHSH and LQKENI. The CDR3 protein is CASSPGHAYEQYF. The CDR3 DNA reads TGTGCCAGCTCACCTGGACACGCCTACGAGCAGTACTTC.

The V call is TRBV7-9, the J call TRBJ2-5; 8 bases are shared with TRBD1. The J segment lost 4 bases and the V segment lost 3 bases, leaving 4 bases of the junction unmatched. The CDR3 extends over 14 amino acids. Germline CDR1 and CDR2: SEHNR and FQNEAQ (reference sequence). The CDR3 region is CASSFQGAGETQYF. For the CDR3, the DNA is TGTGCCAGCAGCTTTCAGGGGGCCGGAGAGACCCAGTACTTC.

The CDR3, as DNA: TGTGCCAGCAGTGGAGGCGGACTGATCTCCTACGAGCAGTACTTC. It is translated as CASSGGGLISYEQYF. The chain has TRBV2 and TRBJ2-7; maybe TRBD2 (5 bases). Germline-derived CDR1 and CDR2 are SNHLY and FYNNEI. Trimming cost V 4 bases and J 0 bases, with 13 bases left between them. The CDR3 is 15 residues long.

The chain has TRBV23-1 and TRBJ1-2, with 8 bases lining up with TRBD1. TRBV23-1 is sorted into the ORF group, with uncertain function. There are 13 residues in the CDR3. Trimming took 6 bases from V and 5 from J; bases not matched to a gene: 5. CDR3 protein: CASRPQGAYGYTF. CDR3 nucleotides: TGCGCCAGCAGGCCCCAGGGGGCGTATGGCTACACCTTC.

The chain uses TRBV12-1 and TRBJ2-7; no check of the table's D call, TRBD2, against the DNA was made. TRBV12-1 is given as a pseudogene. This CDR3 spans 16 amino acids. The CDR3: CASSFATSGVMGEQYF. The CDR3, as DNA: TGTGCCAGCAGCTTTGCGACTAGCGGGGTCATGGGCGAGCAGTACTTC.

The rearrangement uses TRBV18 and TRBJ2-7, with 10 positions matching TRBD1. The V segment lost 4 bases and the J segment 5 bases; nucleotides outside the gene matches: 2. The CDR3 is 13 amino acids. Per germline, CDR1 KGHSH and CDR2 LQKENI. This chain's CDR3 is CASSQTGGDEQYF. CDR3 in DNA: TGTGCCAGCTCACAGACAGGGGGCGACGAGCAGTACTTC. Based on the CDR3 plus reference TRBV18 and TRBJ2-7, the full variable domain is NAGVMQNPRHLVRRRGQEARLRCSPMKGHSHVYWYRQLPEEGLKFMVYLQKENIIDESGMPKERFSAEFPKEGPSILRIQQVVRGDSAAYFCASSQTGGDEQYFGPGTRLTVT.

CDR3 loop: CASSQRGSLAEQYF. In nucleotides, the CDR3 is TGTGCCAGCAGCCAGAGAGGCTCCTTGGCCGAGCAGTACTTC. The chain joins TRBV3-1 (or the pseudogene TRBV3-2) to TRBJ2-7; D is ambiguous. CDR1 is LGHDT, CDR2 YNNKEL, per germline (reference sequence). This CDR3 spans 14 amino acids. Trimming left V 3 bases short and J 6 bases short, with 15 bases between.

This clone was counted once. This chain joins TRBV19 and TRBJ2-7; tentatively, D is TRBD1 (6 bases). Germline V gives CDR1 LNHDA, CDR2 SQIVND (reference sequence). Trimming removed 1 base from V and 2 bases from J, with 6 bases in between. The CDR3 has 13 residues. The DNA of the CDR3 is TGTGCCAGTAGTATAGGGACAGCCTACGAGCAGTACTTC. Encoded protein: CASSIGTAYEQYF.

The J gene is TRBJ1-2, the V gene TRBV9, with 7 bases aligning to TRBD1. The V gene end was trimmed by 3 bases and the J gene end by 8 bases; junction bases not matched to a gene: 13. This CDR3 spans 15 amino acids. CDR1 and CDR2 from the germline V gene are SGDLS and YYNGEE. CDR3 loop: CASSAEQGSLHGYTF. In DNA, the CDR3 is TGTGCCAGCAGCGCAGAACAGGGGAGCCTGCACGGCTACACCTTC.

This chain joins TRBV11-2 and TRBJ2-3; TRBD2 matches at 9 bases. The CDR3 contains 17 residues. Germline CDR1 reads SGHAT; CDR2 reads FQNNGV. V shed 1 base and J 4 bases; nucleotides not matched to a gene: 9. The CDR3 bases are TGTGCCAGCAGCTTAGTTCCCCCGCGGGGGGGCCCAGATACGCAGTATTTT. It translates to CASSLVPPRGGPDTQYF.

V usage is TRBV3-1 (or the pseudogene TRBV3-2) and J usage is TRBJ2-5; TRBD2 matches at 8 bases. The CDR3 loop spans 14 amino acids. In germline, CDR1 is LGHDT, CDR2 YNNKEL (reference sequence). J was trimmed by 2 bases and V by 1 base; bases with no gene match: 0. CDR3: CASSQAGGQETQYF. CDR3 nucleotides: TGTGCCAGCAGCCAAGCGGGGGGGCAAGAGACCCAGTACTTC.

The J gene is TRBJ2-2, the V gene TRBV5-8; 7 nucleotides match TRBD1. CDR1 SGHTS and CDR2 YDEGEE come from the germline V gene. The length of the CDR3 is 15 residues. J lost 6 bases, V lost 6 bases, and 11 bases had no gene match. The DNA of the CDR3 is TGTGCCAGCAACCCACTGGGACAGACTCCCGGGGAGCTGTTTTTT. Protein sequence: CASNPLGQTPGELFF.

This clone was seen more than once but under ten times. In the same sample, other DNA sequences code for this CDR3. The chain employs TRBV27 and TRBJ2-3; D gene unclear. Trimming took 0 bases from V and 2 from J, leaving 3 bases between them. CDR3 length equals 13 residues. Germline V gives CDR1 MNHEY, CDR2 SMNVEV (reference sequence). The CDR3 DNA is TGTGCCAGCAGTTTATCCTCCACAGATACGCAGTATTTT. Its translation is CASSLSSTDTQYF.

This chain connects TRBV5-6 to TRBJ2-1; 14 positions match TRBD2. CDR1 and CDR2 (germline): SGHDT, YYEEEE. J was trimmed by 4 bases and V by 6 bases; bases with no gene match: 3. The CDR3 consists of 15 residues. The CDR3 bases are TGTGCCAGCACCGGACTAGCGGGGGGTTACAATGAGCAGTTCTTC. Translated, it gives CASTGLAGGYNEQFF. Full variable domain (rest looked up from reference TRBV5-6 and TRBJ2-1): DAGVTQSPTHLIKTRGQQVTLRCSPKSGHDTVSWYQQALGQGPQFIFQYYEEEERQRGNFPDRFSGHQFPNYSSELNVNALLLGDSALYLCASTGLAGGYNEQFFGPGTRLTVL.

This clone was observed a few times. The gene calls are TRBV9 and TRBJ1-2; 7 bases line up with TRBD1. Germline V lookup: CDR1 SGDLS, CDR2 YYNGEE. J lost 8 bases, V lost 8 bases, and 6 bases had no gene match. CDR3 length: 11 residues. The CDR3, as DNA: TGTGCCAGTTCAACAGGGGTCGGCTACACCTTC. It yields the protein CASSTGVGYTF.

The DNA for the CDR3 is TGTGCCAGCAGAAACGAAGGACTGATTAATCAGCCCCAGCATTTT. It encodes CASRNEGLINQPQHF. The chain uses TRBV6-5 and TRBJ1-5, with no clear D. The germline CDR1 and CDR2 sequences are MNHEY and SVGAGI. Trimming shortened V by 6 bases and J by 4 bases, and 16 bases separated the two germline ends. This CDR3 has 15 amino acids.

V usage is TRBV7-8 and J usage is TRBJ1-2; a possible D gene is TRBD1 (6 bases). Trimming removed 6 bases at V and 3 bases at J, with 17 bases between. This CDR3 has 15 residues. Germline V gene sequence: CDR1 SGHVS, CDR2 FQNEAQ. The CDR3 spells CASRPGTQPHYGYTF. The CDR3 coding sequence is TGTGCCAGCAGACCCGGGACACAGCCCCACTATGGCTACACCTTC.

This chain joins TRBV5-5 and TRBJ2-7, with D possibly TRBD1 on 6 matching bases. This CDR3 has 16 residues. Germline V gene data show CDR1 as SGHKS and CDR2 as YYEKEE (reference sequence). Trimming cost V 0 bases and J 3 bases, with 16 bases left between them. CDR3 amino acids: CASSLAYGQRLYEQYF. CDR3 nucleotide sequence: TGTGCCAGCAGCTTGGCTTATGGACAGAGACTCTACGAGCAGTACTTC. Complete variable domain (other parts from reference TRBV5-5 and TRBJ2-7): DAGVTQSPTHLIKTRGQQVTLRCSPISGHKSVSWYQQVLGQGPQFIFQYYEKEERGRGNFPDRFSARQFPNYSSELNVNALLLGDSALYLCASSLAYGQRLYEQYFGPGTRLTVT.

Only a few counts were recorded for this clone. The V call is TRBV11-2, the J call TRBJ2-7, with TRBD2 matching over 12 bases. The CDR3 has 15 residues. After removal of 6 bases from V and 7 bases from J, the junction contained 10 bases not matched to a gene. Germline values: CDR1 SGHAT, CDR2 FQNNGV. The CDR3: CASRTWGLAGGEQYF. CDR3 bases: TGTGCCAGCAGGACTTGGGGACTAGCGGGTGGAGAGCAGTACTTC.

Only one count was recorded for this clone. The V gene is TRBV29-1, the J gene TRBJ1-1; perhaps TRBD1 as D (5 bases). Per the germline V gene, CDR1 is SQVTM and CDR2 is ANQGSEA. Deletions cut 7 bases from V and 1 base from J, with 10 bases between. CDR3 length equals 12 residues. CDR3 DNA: TGCAGCGCCCGACAGACGAACACTGAAGCTTTCTTT. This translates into CSARQTNTEAFF.

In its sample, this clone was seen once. The CDR3: CASSLQGHGELFF. CDR3 DNA: TGCGCCAGCAGCTTACAGGGTCACGGGGAGCTGTTTTTT. This chain uses TRBV5-1 with TRBJ2-2, with D perhaps matching TRBD1 (6 bases). Per germline, CDR1 SGHRS and CDR2 YFSETQ. This CDR3 is built from 13 residues. The V gene lost 2 bases and the J gene lost 7 bases, with 9 bases spanning the gap.

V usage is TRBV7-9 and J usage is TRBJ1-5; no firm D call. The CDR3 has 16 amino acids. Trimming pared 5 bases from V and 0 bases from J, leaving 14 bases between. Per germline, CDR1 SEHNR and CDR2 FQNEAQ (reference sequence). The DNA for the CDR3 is TGTGCCAGCAGCCTTTACACCGGGTCTAGCAATCAGCCCCAGCATTTT. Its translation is CASSLYTGSSNQPQHF.

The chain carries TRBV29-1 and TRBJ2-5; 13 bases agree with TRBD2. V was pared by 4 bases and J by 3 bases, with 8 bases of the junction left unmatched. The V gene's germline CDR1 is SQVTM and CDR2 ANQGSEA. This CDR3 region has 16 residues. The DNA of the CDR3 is TGCAGCGTTGCCCCGGCAACTAGCGGGGGGGAAGAGACCCAGTACTTC. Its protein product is CSVAPATSGGEETQYF.

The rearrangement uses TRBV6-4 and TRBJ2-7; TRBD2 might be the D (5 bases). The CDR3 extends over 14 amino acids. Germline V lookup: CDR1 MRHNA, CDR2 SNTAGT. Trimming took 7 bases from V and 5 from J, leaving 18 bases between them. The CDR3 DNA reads TGTGCCAGCAATCCGGGGAAGATGATCAACGAGCAGTACTTC. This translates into CASNPGKMINEQYF.

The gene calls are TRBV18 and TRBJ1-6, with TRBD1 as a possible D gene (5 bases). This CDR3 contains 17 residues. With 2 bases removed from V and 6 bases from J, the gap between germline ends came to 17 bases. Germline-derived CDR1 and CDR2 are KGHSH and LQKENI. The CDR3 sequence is CASSPTRQGAFNSPLHF. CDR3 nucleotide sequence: TGTGCCAGCTCACCAACGAGGCAGGGCGCTTTTAATTCACCCCTCCACTTT. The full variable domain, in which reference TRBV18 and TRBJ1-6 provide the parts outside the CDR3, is NAGVMQNPRHLVRRRGQEARLRCSPMKGHSHVYWYRQLPEEGLKFMVYLQKENIIDESGMPKERFSAEFPKEGPSILRIQQVVRGDSAAYFCASSPTRQGAFNSPLHFGNGTRLTVT.

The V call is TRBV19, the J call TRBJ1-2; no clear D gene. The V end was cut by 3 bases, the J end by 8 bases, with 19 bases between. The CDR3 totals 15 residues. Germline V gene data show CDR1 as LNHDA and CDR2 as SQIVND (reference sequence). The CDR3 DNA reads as TGTGCCAGTAGTATCGGATCAGTGACTCGAGGAGGCTACACCTTC. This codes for CASSIGSVTRGGYTF.

The CDR3 region has the DNA TGCAGCGGCCAAACCGGGACAGTCGAAGAGACCCAGTACTTC. It yields the protein CSGQTGTVEETQYF. The rearrangement links TRBV29-1 to TRBJ2-5; 7 bases map to TRBD1. The V and J ends lost 7 bases and 3 bases, in that order; junction bases with no gene match: 11. Germline loops: CDR1 SQVTM, CDR2 ANQGSEA. This CDR3 has 14 residues.

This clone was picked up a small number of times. CDR3 region: CATSREYLTGYTF. The DNA of the CDR3 is TGTGCCACCAGCAGGGAGTACCTGACTGGCTACACCTTC. The chain is built from TRBV15 and TRBJ1-2; D call uncertain. CDR1 LNHNV and CDR2 YYDKDF come from the germline V gene (reference sequence). The V gene lost 3 bases and the J gene lost 7 bases, with 12 bases spanning the gap. The CDR3 contains 13 residues.

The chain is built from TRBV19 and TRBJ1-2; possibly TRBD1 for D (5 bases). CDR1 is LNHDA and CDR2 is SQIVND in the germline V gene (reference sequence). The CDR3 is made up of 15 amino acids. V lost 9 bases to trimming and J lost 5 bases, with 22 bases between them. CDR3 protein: CASSDSLRRYYGYTF. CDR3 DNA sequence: TGTGCCAGCTCTGACAGCCTTCGCCGATATTATGGCTACACCTTC.

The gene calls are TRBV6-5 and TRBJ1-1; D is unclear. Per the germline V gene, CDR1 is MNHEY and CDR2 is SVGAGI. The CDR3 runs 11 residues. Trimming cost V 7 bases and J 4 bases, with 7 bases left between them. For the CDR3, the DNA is TGTGCCAGCAAAGCTTTCACTGAAGCTTTCTTT. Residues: CASKAFTEAFF.